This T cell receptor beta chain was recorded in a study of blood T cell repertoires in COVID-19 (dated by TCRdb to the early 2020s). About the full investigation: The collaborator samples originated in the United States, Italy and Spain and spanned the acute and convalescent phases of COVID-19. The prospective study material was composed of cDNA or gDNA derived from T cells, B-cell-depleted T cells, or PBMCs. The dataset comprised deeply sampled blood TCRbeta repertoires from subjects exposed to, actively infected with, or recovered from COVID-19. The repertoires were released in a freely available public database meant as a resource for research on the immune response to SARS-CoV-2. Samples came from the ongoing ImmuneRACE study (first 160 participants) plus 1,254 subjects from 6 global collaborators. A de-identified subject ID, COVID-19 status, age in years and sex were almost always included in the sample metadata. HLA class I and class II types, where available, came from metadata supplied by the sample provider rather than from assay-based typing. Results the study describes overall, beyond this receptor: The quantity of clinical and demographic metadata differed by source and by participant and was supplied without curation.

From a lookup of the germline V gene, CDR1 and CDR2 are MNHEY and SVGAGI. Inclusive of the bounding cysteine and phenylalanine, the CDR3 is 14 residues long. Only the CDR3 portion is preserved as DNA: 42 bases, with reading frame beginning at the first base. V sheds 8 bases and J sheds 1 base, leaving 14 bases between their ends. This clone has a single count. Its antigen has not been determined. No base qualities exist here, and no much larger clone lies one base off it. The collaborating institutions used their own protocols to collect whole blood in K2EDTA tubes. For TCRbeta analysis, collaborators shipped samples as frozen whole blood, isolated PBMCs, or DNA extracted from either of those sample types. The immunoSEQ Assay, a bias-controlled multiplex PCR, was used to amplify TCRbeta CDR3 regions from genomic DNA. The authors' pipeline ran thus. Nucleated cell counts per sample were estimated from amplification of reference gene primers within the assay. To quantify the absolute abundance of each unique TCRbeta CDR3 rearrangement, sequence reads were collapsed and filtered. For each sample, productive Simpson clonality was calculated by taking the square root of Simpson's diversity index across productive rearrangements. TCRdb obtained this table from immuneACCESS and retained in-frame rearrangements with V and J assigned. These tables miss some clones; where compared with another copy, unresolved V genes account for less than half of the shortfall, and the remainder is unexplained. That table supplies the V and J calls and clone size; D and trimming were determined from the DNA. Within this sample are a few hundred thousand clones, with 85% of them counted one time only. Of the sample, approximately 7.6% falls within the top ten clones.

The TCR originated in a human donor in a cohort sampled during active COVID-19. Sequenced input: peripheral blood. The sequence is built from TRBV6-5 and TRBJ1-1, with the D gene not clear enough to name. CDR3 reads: CASGVWRGNTEAFF. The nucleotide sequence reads TGTGCCAGCGGAGTTTGGCGGGGGAACACTGAAGCTTTCTTT.